A selection of T cell receptor beta chains follows, all from one sample in a study of blood T cell repertoires in COVID-19. TCRdb's copy holds only in-frame clones and misses some; the assay was immunoSEQ multiplex PCR. Here the sample spans some 380,000 clones, around 87% being singletons. Sample: peripheral blood. Receptor source: a man younger than 30 with active or convalescent COVID-19. CDR3s include the opening cysteine and the closing phenylalanine or tryptophan. The D gene is left open where the match is weak. Clone sizes are given selectively: once, few, many, or a class where the clone is expanded.

CDR3nt | CDR3aa | abundance | j_gene | v_gene | d_gene
TGTGCCAGCAGCCTTGGACAGGGAGGGTACTATGGCTACACCTTC | CASSLGQGGYYGYTF | NA | TRBJ1-2 | TRBV7-8 | TRBD1
TGTGCCAGCAGTCTTAATAGCAATCAGCCCCAGCATTTT | CASSLNSNQPQHF | NA | TRBJ1-5 | TRBV6-4 | NA
TGTGCCAGCAGCTCTAGCGGGAGTGGTTACAATGAGCAGTTCTTC | CASSSSGSGYNEQFF | NA | TRBJ2-1 | TRBV5-6 | TRBD2
TGCGCCAGCAGCAGAGTATCAGGCGCTAATGAAAAACTGTTTTTT | CASSRVSGANEKLFF | NA | TRBJ1-4 | TRBV5-1 | NA
TGTGCCAGCTCCTCGACAGGGGCCTATAATTCACCCCTCCACTTT | CASSSTGAYNSPLHF | NA | TRBJ1-6 | TRBV18 | TRBD1
TGCGCCAGCAGCCAAGACACAGGGAAGGACTATGGCTACACCTTC | CASSQDTGKDYGYTF | NA | TRBJ1-2 | TRBV4-3 | NA
TGTGCCAGCAGTCCAACAGGGGCCGGGCCATATTTT | CASSPTGAGPYF | NA | TRBJ1-3 | TRBV12-3/TRBV12-4 | TRBD1
TGTGCCAGCAGTTTGCCCCCCGGACTAGCGGGAGGATACGAGCAGTACTTC | CASSLPPGLAGGYEQYF | NA | TRBJ2-7 | TRBV27 | TRBD2
TGTGCCATCAGCCAAAGGACAGGGCTGAACACTGAAGCTTTCTTT | CAISQRTGLNTEAFF | NA | TRBJ1-1 | TRBV10-3 | TRBD1
TGCGCCAGCAGCCAAGGCCGGGACAGGGGCTCCCACGGGGAGCTGTTTTTT | CASSQGRDRGSHGELFF | NA | TRBJ2-2 | TRBV4-1 | TRBD1
TGTGCCAGCAGCTTATTTTTGGCGCCCCAGCATTTT | CASSLFLAPQHF | once | TRBJ1-5 | TRBV7-9 | NA
TGTGCCAGCAATTGGGGGCCCGGGGAGCTGTTTTTT | CASNWGPGELFF | once | TRBJ2-2 | TRBV28 | NA
TGTGCCAGCAGCACAGGGGATGGAAACACCATATATTTT | CASSTGDGNTIYF | once | TRBJ1-3 | TRBV9 | TRBD1
TGTGCCAGCAGCGACACTAGCGCAAGCACAGATACGCAGTATTTT | CASSDTSASTDTQYF | once | TRBJ2-3 | TRBV7-2 | TRBD2
TGTGCCAGCAGTCGGTACCAGGGGGGCCCAAGATTAACCCAGTACTTC | CASSRYQGGPRLTQYF | NA | TRBJ2-5 | TRBV7-6 | NA
TGTGCCAGCAGTGATACGCGTAACCCGTACAATGAGCAGTTCTTC | CASSDTRNPYNEQFF | NA | TRBJ2-1 | TRBV25-1 | NA
TGTGCCAGCAGTGAATCCTCTGGGGCCAACGTGCTGACTTTC | CASSESSGANVLTF | NA | TRBJ2-6 | TRBV2 | NA
TGCGCCAGCAGCTTTGGTCTGGGGGCGAACGAGCAGTACTTC | CASSFGLGANEQYF | NA | TRBJ2-7 | TRBV5-1 | NA
TGTGCCAGCAGTTTTCTAGACAGCACCGGGGAGCTGTTTTTT | CASSFLDSTGELFF | NA | TRBJ2-2 | TRBV27 | NA
TGCGCCAGCAGCCAAGAGGCTAGCGGGGGACCGAGGACAGATACGCAGTATTTT | CASSQEASGGPRTDTQYF | NA | TRBJ2-3 | TRBV4-1 | TRBD2
TGTGCCAGCAGTCACTTCCGACAGGCTGGCTATGGCTACACCTTC | CASSHFRQAGYGYTF | NA | TRBJ1-2 | TRBV6-2/TRBV6-3 | NA
TGTGCCAGCAGCGTCCCGGGACACAATAGCAATCAGCCCCAGCATTTT | CASSVPGHNSNQPQHF | once | TRBJ1-5 | TRBV11-3 | NA
TGTGCCAGCAGCCGGGAGGCGACCCACTATGGCTACACCTTC | CASSREATHYGYTF | NA | TRBJ1-2 | TRBV3-1/TRBV3-2 | NA
TGTGCCAGTTACAGGGGGCGAGGATTTTCACCCCTCCACTTT | CASYRGRGFSPLHF | NA | TRBJ1-6 | TRBV19 | TRBD1
TGTGCCATTAGCCCTGCGCGGGAGTCCCACAATGAGCAGTTCTTC | CAISPARESHNEQFF | NA | TRBJ2-1 | TRBV6-7 | TRBD2
TGTGCCAGCAGCCTTTCGCAGGGAACGTCCTATAATTCACCCCTCCACTTT | CASSLSQGTSYNSPLHF | NA | TRBJ1-6 | TRBV14 | NA
TGCGCCAGCAGCCAAGATGGGACAGGGTACGAGCAGTACTTC | CASSQDGTGYEQYF | NA | TRBJ2-7 | TRBV4-3 | TRBD1
TGTGCCAGCAGACCGCGAAGGGGCCCGGTTTCCTACACCTTC | CASRPRRGPVSYTF | NA | TRBJ1-2 | TRBV28 | NA
TGTGCCAGCAGCGTCAATAGGCCAGGGGGCTACAATGAGCAGTTCTTC | CASSVNRPGGYNEQFF | NA | TRBJ2-1 | TRBV9 | TRBD1
TGTGCCAGCAGTGTTGACTCCTCTAACTATGGCTACACCTTC | CASSVDSSNYGYTF | NA | TRBJ1-2 | TRBV2 | NA
TGTGCCAGCAGCTTAGCTACAGCAACTAATGAAAAACTGTTTTTT | CASSLATATNEKLFF | NA | TRBJ1-4 | TRBV7-9 | NA
TGCGCCAGCGCCCCGGGACAGGGTGGAAACAATGAGCAGTTCTTC | CASAPGQGGNNEQFF | NA | TRBJ2-1 | TRBV4-1 | TRBD1
TGTGCCAGCAGCTTAGCTAGCGGGACCTACAATGAGCAGTTCTTC | CASSLASGTYNEQFF | NA | TRBJ2-1 | TRBV7-2 | TRBD2
TGTGCCAGCAGAGGGACAGTCTACGAGCAGTACTTC | CASRGTVYEQYF | once | TRBJ2-7 | TRBV25-1 | TRBD1
TGTGCCAGCAGTGAAGGGGCCGCCGGCGAGACCCAGTACTTC | CASSEGAAGETQYF | NA | TRBJ2-5 | TRBV6-1 | NA
TGTGCCAGCAGTTACTCACTAGCGGGAAGCTCCTACGAGCAGTACTTC | CASSYSLAGSSYEQYF | NA | TRBJ2-7 | TRBV6-5 | TRBD2
TGTGCCAGCAGTTTAGAGGGGACTAGCGGAGCCTACGAGCAGTACTTC | CASSLEGTSGAYEQYF | NA | TRBJ2-7 | TRBV7-3 | TRBD2
TGTGCCAGCAGCCCCGGGACAGTTCAAGAGACCCAGTACTTC | CASSPGTVQETQYF | NA | TRBJ2-5 | TRBV9 | TRBD1
TGTGCCAGCAGCGTAGCTTTTCTGTCGGTCCGCGCTGTGTGGGAAGCTTTCTTT | CASSVAFLSVRAVWEAFF | NA | TRBJ1-1 | TRBV9 | NA
TGTGCCAGCAGTTACTCGAAGGGACAGACCTACGAGCAGTACTTC | CASSYSKGQTYEQYF | NA | TRBJ2-7 | TRBV6-5 | TRBD1